The 26 T cell receptor beta chains given below trace back to one sample, sequenced in a study of cytomegalovirus exposure and HLA in healthy donors. It was with 60 Vbeta and 13 Jbeta primers that the PCR ran. Sequenced by immunoSEQ multiplex PCR; TCRdb stores in-frame clones only, minus some. Here the sample spans fewer than 65,000 clones, roughly 80% being singletons. The sequencing sample was made of PBMCs. Every receptor here comes from a woman between 35 and 50 years old in good health and CMV-seropositive.

The J gene is TRBJ1-4, the V gene TRBV5-5, with TRBD1 matching over 7 bases. CDR1 SGHKS and CDR2 YYEKEE come from the germline V gene (reference sequence). The CDR3 length is 15 residues. Losses at the gene ends were 4 bases for V and 5 bases for J; bases not matched to a gene: 8. The CDR3 sequence is CASSQLGQINEKLFF. The CDR3 coding sequence is TGTGCCAGCAGCCAGTTGGGACAGATAAATGAAAAACTGTTTTTT.

The CDR3 sequence: CASSVSRGTEAFF. In DNA form, the CDR3 reads TGTGCCAGCAGCGTCTCCAGAGGGACTGAAGCTTTCTTT. The V gene is TRBV9, the J gene TRBJ1-1; D is unresolved. The CDR3 sequence is 13 residues long. Germline-derived CDR1 and CDR2 are SGDLS and YYNGEE. Between the trimmed V and J ends, which lost 2 bases and 5 bases, there was a span of 10 bases.

This chain uses TRBV13 with TRBJ1-1; a possible D gene is TRBD1 (5 bases). In germline, CDR1 is PRHDT, CDR2 FYEKMQ (reference sequence). With 1 base removed from V and 1 base from J, the gap between germline ends came to 10 bases. The CDR3 runs 15 residues. The CDR3 bases are TGTGCCAGCAGCTTAGAAGGACACCGGAACACTGAAGCTTTCTTT. Encoded protein: CASSLEGHRNTEAFF.

This clone was seen a few times. This chain uses TRBV2 with TRBJ1-5; TRBD1 matches 7 bases. The CDR3 covers 15 residues. J was trimmed by 4 bases and V by 6 bases; bases with no gene match: 9. Germline values: CDR1 SNHLY, CDR2 FYNNEI. The CDR3 DNA is TGTGCCAGCAGGAGGGACAGAGGGGGAAATCAGCCCCAGCATTTT. Protein: CASRRDRGGNQPQHF.

This clone was detected a few times. This chain connects TRBV11-2 to TRBJ1-3, with TRBD1 as a possible D gene (5 bases). V gave up 3 bases and J gave up 1 base, with 7 bases separating them. From germline, CDR1 is SGHAT and CDR2 FQNNGV. CDR3 length: 14 amino acids. DNA for the CDR3: TGTGCCAGCAGCTTCGGGGGATCTGGAAACACCATATATTTT. Translated, it gives CASSFGGSGNTIYF.

This clone was detected only once. This sequence joins TRBV5-1 and TRBJ2-3; TRBD1 matches at 10 bases. J was trimmed by 4 bases and V by 4 bases; bases with no gene match: 6. The CDR3 contains 15 residues. The germline CDR1 and CDR2 sequences are SGHRS and YFSETQ. CDR3 protein: CASSLGQGRADTQYF. The CDR3, as DNA: TGCGCCAGCAGCCTGGGACAGGGGAGGGCAGATACGCAGTATTTT.

The chain joins TRBV19 to TRBJ2-7, with 7 bases fitting TRBD1. V shed 6 bases, J shed 0 bases, and the junction held 8 bases outside the gene matches. Germline lookup yields CDR1 LNHDA and CDR2 SQIVND (reference sequence). The CDR3 is 15 amino acids. The CDR3 region is CASSKGALSSYEQYF. Here the CDR3 DNA reads TGTGCCAGTAGCAAGGGGGCCCTCAGCTCCTACGAGCAGTACTTC. The whole variable domain, filled in from reference TRBV19 and TRBJ2-7, reads DGGITQSPKYLFRKEGQNVTLSCEQNLNHDAMYWYRQDPGQGLRLIYYSQIVNDFQKGDIAEGYSVSREKKESFPLTVTSAQKNPTAFYLCASSKGALSSYEQYFGPGTRLTVT.

The V and J genes are TRBV6-1 and TRBJ1-6; perhaps TRBD1 as D (6 bases). V shed 2 bases and J shed 4 bases, with 6 bases lying between them. This CDR3 is built from 14 residues. Germline V gene sequence: CDR1 MNHNS, CDR2 SASEGT. As DNA, the CDR3 is TGTGCCAGCAGTGAAACAGGGTATAATTCACCCCTCCACTTT. Its protein is CASSETGYNSPLHF.

The chain combines TRBV6-5 with TRBJ1-2; the D is unclear. Germline CDR1 MNHEY, CDR2 SVGAGI. CDR3 length: 14 residues. V was clipped by 0 bases and J by 2 bases, with 7 bases between them. The CDR3 loop is CASSYSSQNYGYTF. In DNA form, the CDR3 reads TGTGCCAGCAGTTACTCGTCCCAGAACTATGGCTACACCTTC.

This chain connects TRBV19 to TRBJ2-7, with 11 bases aligning to TRBD1. Germline V lookup: CDR1 LNHDA, CDR2 SQIVND (reference sequence). V trimming: 4 bases; J trimming: 5 bases; junction bases outside the gene matches: 7. This CDR3 comprises 15 residues. CDR3 in amino acids: CASSTFGTGGHEQYF. CDR3 nucleotides: TGTGCCAGTAGTACATTCGGGACAGGGGGGCACGAGCAGTACTTC.

V is TRBV7-9 and J is TRBJ1-4, with D perhaps TRBD1 (6 bases). Trimming shortened V by 5 bases and J by 3 bases, and 13 bases separated the two germline ends. CDR1 and CDR2 from the germline V gene are SEHNR and FQNEAQ (reference sequence). The CDR3 runs to 15 residues. CDR3 sequence (DNA): TGTGCCAGCAGCCGTAGGGACATATCTAATGAAAAACTGTTTTTT. Its translation is CASSRRDISNEKLFF.

This chain connects TRBV10-2 to TRBJ1-1; 7 nucleotides align to TRBD1. With 7 bases clipped from V and 3 bases from J, the junction kept 5 bases outside the gene matches. The CDR3 contains 13 residues. CDR1 WSHSY and CDR2 SAAADI come from the germline V gene. CDR3 loop: CASKTGDDTEAFF. The CDR3 DNA follows: TGCGCCAGCAAAACAGGGGATGACACTGAAGCTTTCTTT.

By sample share, this clone is medium-sized. The V call is TRBV2, the J call TRBJ1-4; TRBD1 aligns across 7 bases. The V segment lost 6 bases and the J segment 4 bases; nucleotides outside the gene matches: 11. The CDR3 loop spans 16 amino acids. CDR1 is SNHLY, CDR2 FYNNEI, per germline. The CDR3 loop reads CASRDRVGPFNEKLFF. In DNA form, the CDR3 reads TGTGCCAGCAGAGACAGGGTTGGCCCTTTTAATGAAAAACTGTTTTTT.

V gene TRBV29-1 combines with J gene TRBJ2-3; maybe TRBD2 (6 bases). CDR1 is SQVTM and CDR2 is ANQGSEA in the germline V gene. The ends were cut back, 3 bases at V and 1 base at J, with 8 bases in the middle. The CDR3 length is 13 residues. CDR3: CSVDRGGTDTQYF. CDR3 DNA sequence: TGCAGCGTTGATCGCGGGGGCACAGATACGCAGTATTTT.

The J gene is TRBJ2-1, the V gene TRBV4-1, with 9 bases aligning to TRBD1. There are 17 residues in the CDR3. Germline CDR1 and CDR2: MGHRA and YSYEKL. V gave up 1 base and J gave up 7 bases; unmatched junction bases: 11. CDR3: CASSQVGTGGAGNEQFF. CDR3 in DNA: TGCGCCAGCAGCCAAGTAGGAACAGGGGGCGCGGGGAATGAGCAGTTCTTC.

The chain uses TRBV19 and TRBJ1-5, with 7 bases identical to TRBD1. V shed 5 bases, J shed 3 bases, and the junction held 16 bases outside the gene matches. The CDR3 spans 18 residues. Germline CDR1 LNHDA, CDR2 SQIVND (reference sequence). Here the CDR3 reads CASSSPRIVGQHNQPQHF. DNA for the CDR3: TGTGCCAGTAGTTCGCCCCGAATTGTGGGACAGCACAATCAGCCCCAGCATTTT.

The chain has TRBV27 and TRBJ1-5; the D gene is possibly TRBD1 (5 bases). CDR1 is MNHEY, CDR2 SMNVEV, per germline (reference sequence). The CDR3 is 16 amino acids. With 5 bases removed from V and 0 bases from J, the gap between germline ends came to 14 bases. CDR3 in amino acids: CASSRWTPNSNQPQHF. Written as DNA, the CDR3 is TGTGCCAGCAGTCGATGGACACCGAATAGCAATCAGCCCCAGCATTTT.

The sample holds one count of this clone. This CDR3 is CASSVAAGQGYGDTQYF. CDR3 coding DNA: TGTGCCAGCAGCGTAGCTGCGGGACAGGGCTATGGAGATACGCAGTATTTT. The chain combines TRBV9 with TRBJ2-3; 9 bases agree with TRBD1. The CDR3 spans 17 residues. CDR1 and CDR2 from the germline V gene are SGDLS and YYNGEE. V trimming: 0 bases; J trimming: 5 bases; junction bases outside the gene matches: 10.

The CDR3 sequence is CASSGTGGNQPQHF. CDR3 nucleotides: TGCGCCAGCAGTGGGACAGGGGGCAATCAGCCCCAGCATTTT. The V gene is TRBV10-2, the J gene TRBJ1-5, with TRBD1 identical over 9 bases. The CDR3 covers 14 residues. V was pared by 4 bases and J by 2 bases, with 0 bases of the junction left unmatched. Germline CDR1 is WSHSY and CDR2 is SAAADI.

V usage is TRBV30 and J usage is TRBJ1-5; 8 nucleotides align to TRBD1. With V trimmed by 2 bases and J by 6 bases, 3 bases remained unmatched. The CDR3 has 13 residues. Germline CDR1 reads GTSNPN; CDR2 reads SVGIG (reference sequence). CDR3 residues: CAWSQGAGQPQHF. CDR3 bases: TGTGCCTGGAGTCAGGGGGCGGGTCAGCCCCAGCATTTT. The whole variable domain, remainder taken from reference TRBV30 and TRBJ1-5, is SQTIHQWPATLVQPVGSPLSLECTVEGTSNPNLYWYRQAAGRGLQLLFYSVGIGQISSEVPQNLSASRPQDRQFILSSKKLLLSDSGFYLCAWSQGAGQPQHFGDGTRLSIL.

This clone was recorded only once. The genes are TRBV19 and TRBJ2-5, with 7 bases matching TRBD1. This CDR3 has 14 residues. Germline CDR1 is LNHDA and CDR2 is SQIVND (reference sequence). V lost 5 bases, J lost 2 bases, and 5 bases stayed unmatched. CDR3 nucleotides: TGTGCCAGTAGTTTCGACAGGGCGCAAGAGACCCAGTACTTC. It yields the protein CASSFDRAQETQYF.

The J gene is TRBJ2-3, the V gene TRBV5-1; maybe TRBD2 (5 bases). Germline CDR1 is SGHRS and CDR2 is YFSETQ. V was shortened by 0 bases and J by 5 bases, with 10 bases between the two germline ends. The CDR3 has 14 amino acids. Written as DNA, the CDR3 is TGCGCCAGCAGCTTGGGGGCAGAGGGAGATACGCAGTATTTT. This sequence encodes CASSLGAEGDTQYF.

V usage is TRBV19 and J usage is TRBJ1-1, with D unclear. This CDR3 is built from 14 residues. The germline V gene encodes CDR1 LNHDA and CDR2 SQIVND (reference sequence). Between the trimmed V and J ends, which lost 1 base and 0 bases, there was a span of 6 bases. In DNA, the CDR3 is TGTGCCAGTAGTATAGGAGATATGAACACTGAAGCTTTCTTT. Translation: CASSIGDMNTEAFF.

V usage is TRBV9 and J usage is TRBJ2-3, with D possibly TRBD2 on 5 matching bases. This CDR3 has 15 amino acids. Germline values: CDR1 SGDLS, CDR2 YYNGEE. Trimming left V 3 bases short and J 2 bases short, with 13 bases between. CDR3 nucleotides: TGTGCCAGCAGCGGCCTAGGAGGCTACACAGATACGCAGTATTTT. This codes for CASSGLGGYTDTQYF. The variable domain in full, with the rest retrieved from reference TRBV9 and TRBJ2-3, is DSGVTQTPKHLITATGQRVTLRCSPRSGDLSVYWYQQSLDQGLQFLIQYYNGEERAKGNILERFSAQQFPDLHSELNLSSLELGDSALYFCASSGLGGYTDTQYFGPGTRLTVL.

Worth noting for this clone: The same CDR3 can be traced to other DNA sequences in this sample. CDR3 amino acids: CASSLGAWRVRREQYF. DNA of the CDR3: TGTGCCAGCAGCTTGGGGGCTTGGCGGGTTAGGAGGGAGCAGTACTTC. This rearrangement joins TRBV5-8 to TRBJ2-7; D possibly corresponds to TRBD2 (5 bases). Germline CDR1 is SGHTS and CDR2 is YDEGEE. The CDR3 spans 16 residues. The V end lost 0 bases, the J end lost 7 bases, and 20 bases lay between the germline ends.

The chain uses TRBV30 and TRBJ2-7; tentatively, D is TRBD2 (6 bases). Trimming removed 0 bases at V and 0 bases at J, with 9 bases between. The V gene's germline CDR1 is GTSNPN and CDR2 SVGIG (reference sequence). The CDR3 is 14 residues long. CDR3 DNA sequence: TGTGCCTGGAGTGTACTAGCCGGCTCCTACGAGCAGTACTTC. Its translation: CAWSVLAGSYEQYF.